This T cell receptor beta chain was sequenced during a study of CD8 T cells in ankylosing spondylitis. General study points: The study identified a TCR beta motif of about eight highly homologous variants that appeared characteristic of ankylosing spondylitis blood.

Quantitative 5'-RACE with molecular barcodes produced the TCR beta libraries. TCRdb called the 5' RACE reads again in MiXCR, with one record for every CDR3 protein. The repertoire includes 200,000 to 250,000 distinct CDR3 sequences, 15% to 20% of them detected once, and under 55% sits in the top ten. This clonotype appeared a few times. The antigen remains undetermined. Germline values: CDR1 SEHNR, CDR2 FQNEAQ (reference sequence). The ends were cut back, 4 bases at V and 8 bases at J, with 11 bases in the middle. The CDR3 has 13 amino acids. This TCR derives from a male donor with ankylosing spondylitis. The sequencing sample was made of blood, either unsorted or a sorted T cell fraction (not recorded which). V is TRBV7-9 and J is TRBJ1-4; D is ambiguous. Here the CDR3 DNA reads TGTGCCAGCAGCTCACTCGCTAGGGAAAAACTGTTTTTT. Protein product: CASSSLAREKLFF.